The 6 T cell receptor beta chains below all came from one sample that was sequenced in a study of shared clonotypes between healthy human individuals. Sequencing used immunoSEQ multiplex PCR; TCRdb keeps in-frame clones, though not all of them. The sample records some 2,500,000 clones, under 95% being singletons. Sample: naive CD4+ T cells from PBMCs. As to subset: CD45RA+ positively selected. The receptor source for this set is a young man in good health. Some clones in this sample may be carry-over from other donors' samples.

The chain links TRBV11-2 to TRBJ1-1, with D perhaps TRBD1 (6 bases). Trimming cost V 5 bases and J 7 bases, with 17 bases left between them. From germline, CDR1 is SGHAT and CDR2 FQNNGV. The CDR3 consists of 14 residues. Written as DNA, the CDR3 is TGTGCCAGCAGCCTCACACGGGGGGACAATGAAGCTTTCTTT. The encoded protein is CASSLTRGDNEAFF. The full variable domain, rest sourced from reference TRBV11-2 and TRBJ1-1, is EAGVAQSPRYKIIEKRQSVAFWCNPISGHATLYWYQQILGQGPKLLIQFQNNGVVDDSQLPKDRFSAERLKGVDSTLKIQPAKLEDSAVYLCASSLTRGDNEAFFGQGTRLTVV.

The chain combines TRBV7-1 with TRBJ2-3; a weak D match, TRBD1 (5 bases). TRBV7-1 is an ORF, with its function uncertain. Between the trimmed V and J ends, which lost 4 bases and 2 bases, there was a span of 13 bases. CDR3 length: 15 amino acids. The CDR3 DNA sequence: TGTGCCAGCAGCTTAGGGGTCAGAAACACAGATACGCAGTATTTT. Protein: CASSLGVRNTDTQYF.

The gene calls are TRBV27 and TRBJ2-7; TRBD2 might be the D (6 bases). The CDR3 has 16 residues. Germline V gene sequence: CDR1 MNHEY, CDR2 SMNVEV (reference sequence). With 4 bases removed from V and 4 bases from J, the gap between germline ends came to 20 bases. As DNA, the CDR3 is TGTGCCAGCAGTTACTCCGGGAGAGGTCGGGGTTACGAGCAGTACTTC. Translated: CASSYSGRGRGYEQYF.

The V gene is TRBV5-4, the J gene TRBJ2-1; perhaps D is TRBD1 or TRBD2 (6 bases each). Trimming cost V 2 bases and J 8 bases, with 14 bases left between them. Germline CDR1 reads SGHNT; CDR2 reads YYREEE (reference sequence). This CDR3 contains 14 residues. CDR3 bases: TGTGCCAGCAGCTTCCGGGGGCGCGTCTATGAGCAGTTCTTC. Protein sequence: CASSFRGRVYEQFF. Variable domain in full (rest from reference TRBV5-4 and TRBJ2-1): ETGVTQSPTHLIKTRGQQVTLRCSSQSGHNTVSWYQQALGQGPQFIFQYYREEENGRGNFPPRFSGLQFPNYSSELNVNALELDDSALYLCASSFRGRVYEQFFGPGTRLTVL.

This chain uses TRBV10-3 with TRBJ2-5; 8 bases are a match to TRBD1. The J call may be mistaken, given a closer DNA end match to TRBJ2-7. CDR1 and CDR2 (germline): ENHRY, SYGVKD. The CDR3 length is 14 residues. The CDR3 loop reads CAISNLGQVDEQYF. CDR3 DNA: TGTGCCATCAGCAACCTGGGACAGGTTGACGAGCAGTACTTC.

The J gene is TRBJ2-5, the V gene TRBV11-2; TRBD2 might be the D (6 bases). Germline loops: CDR1 SGHAT, CDR2 FQNNGV. Between the trimmed V and J ends, which lost 4 bases and 4 bases, there was a span of 16 bases. The CDR3 runs to 15 residues. In DNA form, the CDR3 reads TGTGCCAGCAGCTGGCCGGGACTCCGTCCAGAGACCCAGTACTTC. This translates into CASSWPGLRPETQYF.